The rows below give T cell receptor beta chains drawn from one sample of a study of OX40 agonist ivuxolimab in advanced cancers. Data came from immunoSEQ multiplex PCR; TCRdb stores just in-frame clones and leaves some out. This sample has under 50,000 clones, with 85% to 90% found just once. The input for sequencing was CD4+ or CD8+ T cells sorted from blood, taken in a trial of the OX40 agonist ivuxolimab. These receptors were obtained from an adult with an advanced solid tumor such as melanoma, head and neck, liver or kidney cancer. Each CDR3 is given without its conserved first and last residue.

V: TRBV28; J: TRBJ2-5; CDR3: ASSPPGTAKETQY
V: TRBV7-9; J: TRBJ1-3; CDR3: ASSFPQHSGNTIY
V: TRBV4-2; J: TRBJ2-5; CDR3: ASSPRTSGLKETQY
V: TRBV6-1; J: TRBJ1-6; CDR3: ASSEAPVGTGSSPLH
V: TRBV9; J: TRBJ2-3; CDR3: ASSVGPHDAGGTDTQY
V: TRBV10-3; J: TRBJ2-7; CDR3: AISERGAPPQEQY
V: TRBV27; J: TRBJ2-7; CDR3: ASSLRHREHEQY
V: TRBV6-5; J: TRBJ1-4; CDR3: ASSSQGVTNEKLF
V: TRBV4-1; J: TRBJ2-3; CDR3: ASSQASRGGTPDTQY
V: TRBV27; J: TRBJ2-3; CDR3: ASSLSQNPPTDTQY
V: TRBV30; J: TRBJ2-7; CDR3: AWSPLGGILYEQY
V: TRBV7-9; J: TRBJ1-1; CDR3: ASSIRQGPLNTEAF
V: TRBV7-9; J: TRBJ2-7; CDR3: ASSLVSGRESYEQY
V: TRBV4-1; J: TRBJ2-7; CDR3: ASSKTSGGGPDSYEQY
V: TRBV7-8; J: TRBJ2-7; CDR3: ASSLEMADGISYEQY
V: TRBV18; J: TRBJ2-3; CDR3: ASSALTRDTQY
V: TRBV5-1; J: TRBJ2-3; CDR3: ASNRDGSTDTQY
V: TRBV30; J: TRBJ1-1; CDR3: AWSRILLLMNTEAF
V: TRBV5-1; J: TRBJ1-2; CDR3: ASSDQGADYGYT
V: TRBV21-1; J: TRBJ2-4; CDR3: ASSKTERRDGGKNIQY
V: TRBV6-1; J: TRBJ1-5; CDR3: ASSDRQGGNQPQH
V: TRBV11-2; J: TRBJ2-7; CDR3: ASSSQSSEQY
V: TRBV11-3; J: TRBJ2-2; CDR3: ASSSGLAGGELF
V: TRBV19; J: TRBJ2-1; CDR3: ASSSRRVSYNEQF
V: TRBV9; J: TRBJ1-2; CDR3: ASSVATANYGYT
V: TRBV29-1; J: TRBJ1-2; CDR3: SAPRTEHGYT
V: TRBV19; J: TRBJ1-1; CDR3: ASTWDRGSRNTEAF
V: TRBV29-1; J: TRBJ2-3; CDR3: SGAAPSRTDTQY
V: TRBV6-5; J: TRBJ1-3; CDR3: ASSEILGNTIY
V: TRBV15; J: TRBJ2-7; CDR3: ATSRDQDRVAAEQY
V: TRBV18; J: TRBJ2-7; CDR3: ASSGDRDEQY
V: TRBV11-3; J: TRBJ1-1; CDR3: ASSQEGQVLTEAF
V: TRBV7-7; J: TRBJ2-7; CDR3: ASSLDSGGEQY
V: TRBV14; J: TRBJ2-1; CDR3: ASSSGLADNEQF
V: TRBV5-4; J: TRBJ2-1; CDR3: ASSLTSSYNEQF
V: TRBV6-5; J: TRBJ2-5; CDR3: ASSSSQETQY
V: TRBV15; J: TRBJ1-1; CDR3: ATSRDLTGGWTEAF
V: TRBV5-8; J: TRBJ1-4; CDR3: ASSYRGTNEKLF
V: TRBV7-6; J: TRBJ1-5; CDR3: ASSLEAENNQPQH
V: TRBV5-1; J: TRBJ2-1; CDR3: ASSPGLAFGNEQF